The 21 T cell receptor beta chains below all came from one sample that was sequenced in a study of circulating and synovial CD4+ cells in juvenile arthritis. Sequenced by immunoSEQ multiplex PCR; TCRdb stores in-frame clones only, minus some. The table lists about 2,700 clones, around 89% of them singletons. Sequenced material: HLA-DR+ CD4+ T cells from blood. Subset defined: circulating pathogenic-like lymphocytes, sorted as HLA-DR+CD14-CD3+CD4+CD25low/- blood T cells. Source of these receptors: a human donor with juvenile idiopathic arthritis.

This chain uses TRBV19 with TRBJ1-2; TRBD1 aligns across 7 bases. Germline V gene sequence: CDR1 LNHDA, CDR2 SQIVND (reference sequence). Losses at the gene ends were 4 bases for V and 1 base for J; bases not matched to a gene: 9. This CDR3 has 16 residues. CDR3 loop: CASSSAPGQNNYGYTF. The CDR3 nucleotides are TGTGCCAGTAGTAGCGCACCGGGACAGAATAACTATGGCTACACCTTC.

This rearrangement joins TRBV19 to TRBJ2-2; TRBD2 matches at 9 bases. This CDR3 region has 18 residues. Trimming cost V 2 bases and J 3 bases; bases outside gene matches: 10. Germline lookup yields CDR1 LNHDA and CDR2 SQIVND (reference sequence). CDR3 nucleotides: TGTGCCAGTAGTATAATAGGGGGGCTAGCGGGGCACACCGGGGAGCTGTTTTTT. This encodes CASSIIGGLAGHTGELFF.

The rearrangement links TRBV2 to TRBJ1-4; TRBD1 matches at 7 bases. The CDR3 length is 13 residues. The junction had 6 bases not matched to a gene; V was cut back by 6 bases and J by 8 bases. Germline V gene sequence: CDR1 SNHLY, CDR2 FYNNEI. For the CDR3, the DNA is TGTGCCAGCAGGGGACAGCAAGGAGAAAAACTGTTTTTT. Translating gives CASRGQQGEKLFF.

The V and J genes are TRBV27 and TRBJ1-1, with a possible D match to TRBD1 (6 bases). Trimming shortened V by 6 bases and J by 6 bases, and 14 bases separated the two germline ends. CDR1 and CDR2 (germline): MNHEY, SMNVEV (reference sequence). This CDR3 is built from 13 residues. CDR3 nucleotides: TGTGCCAGCAGGGTGGCAGGGGCTCCTGAAGCTTTCTTT. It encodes CASRVAGAPEAFF.

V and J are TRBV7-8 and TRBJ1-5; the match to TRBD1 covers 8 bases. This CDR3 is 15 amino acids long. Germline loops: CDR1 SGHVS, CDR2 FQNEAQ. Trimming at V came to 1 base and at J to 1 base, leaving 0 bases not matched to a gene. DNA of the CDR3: TGTGCCAGCAGCTTAGGGACAGGGAGCAATCAGCCCCAGCATTTT. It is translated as CASSLGTGSNQPQHF.

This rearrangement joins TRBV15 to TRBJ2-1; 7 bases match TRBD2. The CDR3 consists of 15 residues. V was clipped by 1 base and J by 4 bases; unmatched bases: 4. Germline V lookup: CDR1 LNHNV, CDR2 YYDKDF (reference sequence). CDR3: CATSRGRGGYNEQFF. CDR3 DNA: TGTGCCACCAGCAGAGGGAGGGGAGGGTACAATGAGCAGTTCTTC.

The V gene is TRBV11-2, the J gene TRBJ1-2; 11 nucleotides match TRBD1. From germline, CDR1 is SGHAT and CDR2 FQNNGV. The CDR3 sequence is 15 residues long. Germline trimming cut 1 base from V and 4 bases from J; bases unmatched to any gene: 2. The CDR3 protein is CASSLGTGGVYGYTF. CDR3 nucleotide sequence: TGTGCCAGCAGCTTAGGGACAGGGGGCGTCTATGGCTACACCTTC.

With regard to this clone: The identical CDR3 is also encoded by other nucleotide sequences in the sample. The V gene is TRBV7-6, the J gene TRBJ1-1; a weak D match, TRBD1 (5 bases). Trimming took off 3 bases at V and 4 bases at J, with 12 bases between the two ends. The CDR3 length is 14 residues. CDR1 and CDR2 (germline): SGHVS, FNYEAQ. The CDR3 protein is CASSLGGSGTEAFF. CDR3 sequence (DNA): TGTGCCAGCAGCTTGGGGGGGTCAGGCACTGAAGCTTTCTTT.

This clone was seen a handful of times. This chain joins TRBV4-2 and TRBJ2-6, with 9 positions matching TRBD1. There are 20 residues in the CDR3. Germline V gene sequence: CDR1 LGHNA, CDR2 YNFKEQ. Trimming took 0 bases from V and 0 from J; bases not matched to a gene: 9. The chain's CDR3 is CASSQEFKGQGNSGANVLTF. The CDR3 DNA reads TGTGCCAGCAGCCAAGAATTCAAGGGACAGGGAAACTCTGGGGCCAACGTCCTGACTTTC.

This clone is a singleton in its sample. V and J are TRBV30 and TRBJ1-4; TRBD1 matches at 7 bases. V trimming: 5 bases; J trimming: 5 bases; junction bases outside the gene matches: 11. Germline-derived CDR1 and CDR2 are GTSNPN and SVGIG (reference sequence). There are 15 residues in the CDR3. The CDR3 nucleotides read TGTGCCTGGGGCCGCGGACAGGAGAAAAATGAAAAACTGTTTTTT. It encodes CAWGRGQEKNEKLFF.

The CDR3 bases are TGTGCCATCAGTCAGGGAAGGAACACTGAAGCTTTCTTT. This sequence encodes CAISQGRNTEAFF. The genes are TRBV10-3 and TRBJ1-1, with a possible D match to TRBD1 (5 bases). Per germline, CDR1 ENHRY and CDR2 SYGVKD. The ends were cut back, 5 bases at V and 1 base at J, with 8 bases in the middle. CDR3 length: 13 amino acids.

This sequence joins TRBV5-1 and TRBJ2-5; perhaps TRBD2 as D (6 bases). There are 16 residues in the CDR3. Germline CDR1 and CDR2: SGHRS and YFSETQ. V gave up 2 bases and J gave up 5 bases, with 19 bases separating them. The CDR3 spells CASSLSLGGESETQYF. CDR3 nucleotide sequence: TGCGCCAGCAGCTTATCCCTGGGCGGGGAATCGGAGACCCAGTACTTC. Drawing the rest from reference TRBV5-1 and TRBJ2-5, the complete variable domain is KAGVTQTPRYLIKTRGQQVTLSCSPISGHRSVSWYQQTPGQGLQFLFEYFSETQRNKGNFPGRFSGRQFSNSRSEMNVSTLELGDSALYLCASSLSLGGESETQYFGPGTRLLVL.

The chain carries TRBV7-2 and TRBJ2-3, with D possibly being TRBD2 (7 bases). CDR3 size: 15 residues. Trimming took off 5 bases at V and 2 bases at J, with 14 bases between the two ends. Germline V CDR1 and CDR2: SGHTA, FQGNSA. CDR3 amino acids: CASSEGGGPTDTQYF. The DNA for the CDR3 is TGTGCCAGCAGCGAGGGAGGGGGGCCCACAGATACGCAGTATTTT.

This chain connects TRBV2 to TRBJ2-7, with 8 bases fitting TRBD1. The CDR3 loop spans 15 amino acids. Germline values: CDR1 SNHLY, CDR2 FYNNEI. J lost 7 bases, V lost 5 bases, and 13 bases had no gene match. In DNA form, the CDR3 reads TGTGCCAGCAGTCTACTCTCAGGGGGCGGAGGAGAGCAGTACTTC. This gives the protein CASSLLSGGGGEQYF. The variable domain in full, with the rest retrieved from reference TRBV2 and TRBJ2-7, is EPEVTQTPSHQVTQMGQEVILRCVPISNHLYFYWYRQILGQKVEFLVSFYNNEISEKSEIFDDQFSVERPDGSNFTLKIRSTKLEDSAMYFCASSLLSGGGGEQYFGPGTRLTVT.

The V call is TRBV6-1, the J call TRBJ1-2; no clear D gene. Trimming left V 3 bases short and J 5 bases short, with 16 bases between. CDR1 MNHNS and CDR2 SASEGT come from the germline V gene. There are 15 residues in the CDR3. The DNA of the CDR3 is TGTGCCAGCAGTGACTCTACGGCGGCCGCATATGGCTACACCTTC. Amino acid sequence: CASSDSTAAAYGYTF.

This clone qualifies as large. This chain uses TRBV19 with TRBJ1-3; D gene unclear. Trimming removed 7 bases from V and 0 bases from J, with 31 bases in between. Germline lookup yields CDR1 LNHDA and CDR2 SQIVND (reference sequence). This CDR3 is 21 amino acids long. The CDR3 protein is CASTRWEGLFRQTSSGNTIYF. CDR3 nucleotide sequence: TGTGCCAGTACCCGATGGGAGGGCCTATTCCGGCAAACCTCCTCTGGAAACACCATATATTTT.

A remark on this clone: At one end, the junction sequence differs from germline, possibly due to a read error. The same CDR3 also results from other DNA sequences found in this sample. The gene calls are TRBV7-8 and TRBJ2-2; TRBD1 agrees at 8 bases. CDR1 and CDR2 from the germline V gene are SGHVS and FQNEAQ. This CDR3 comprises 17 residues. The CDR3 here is CASSLRAGGPNTGELFF. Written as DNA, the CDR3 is TGTGCCAGCAGCTTACGCGCAGGGGGCCCGAACACCGGAGAGCTGTTTTTT.

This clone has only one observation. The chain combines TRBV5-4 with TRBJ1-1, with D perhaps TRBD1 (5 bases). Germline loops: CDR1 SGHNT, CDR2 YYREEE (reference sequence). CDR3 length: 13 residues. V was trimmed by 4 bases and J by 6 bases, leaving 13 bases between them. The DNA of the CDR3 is TGTGCCAGCAGCCTTGGGGGGTCGCCTGAAGCTTTCTTT. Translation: CASSLGGSPEAFF.

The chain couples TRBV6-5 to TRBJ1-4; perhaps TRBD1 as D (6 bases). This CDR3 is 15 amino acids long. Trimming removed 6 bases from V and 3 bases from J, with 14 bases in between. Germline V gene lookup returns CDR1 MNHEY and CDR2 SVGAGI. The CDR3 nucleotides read TGTGCCAGCAGGGACAGACCTCCAGCTAATGAAAAACTGTTTTTT. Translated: CASRDRPPANEKLFF.

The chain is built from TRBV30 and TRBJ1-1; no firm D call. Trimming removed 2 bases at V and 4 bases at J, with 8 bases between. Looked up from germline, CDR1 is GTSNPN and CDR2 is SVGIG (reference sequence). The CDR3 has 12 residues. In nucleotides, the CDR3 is TGTGCCTGGAGTTCGGGAACCACTGAAGCTTTCTTT. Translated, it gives CAWSSGTTEAFF.

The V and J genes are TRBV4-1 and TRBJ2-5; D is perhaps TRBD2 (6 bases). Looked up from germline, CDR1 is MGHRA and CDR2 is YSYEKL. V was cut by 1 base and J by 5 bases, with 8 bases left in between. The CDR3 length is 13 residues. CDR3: CASSQGRGETQYF. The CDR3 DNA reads TGCGCCAGCAGCCAAGGCCGGGGGGAGACCCAGTACTTC.